This T cell receptor beta chain stems from a study of T cell clonality in common variable immunodeficiency. Study observations and caveats: Common variable immunodeficiency TCR beta sequences reportedly had fewer deletions and N-nucleotide insertions.

CVID and control samples used equivalent genomic DNA input. TCRdb keeps only in-frame clones here, not all; method: immunoSEQ multiplex PCR. Found here are about 35,000 clones, no singletons; the ten largest cover 2.5% to 3.5%. Germline CDR1 SQVTM, CDR2 ANQGSEA. The length of the CDR3 is 13 residues. This clone turned up a few times. The antigen is not known. The CDR3 end is not reached by the read, which stops 3 residues before it; the germline J gene fills it in. The rearrangement links TRBV29-1 to TRBJ1-2, with D unclear. The TCR comes from a person aged 18 to 75 in good health. Sequences were obtained from peripheral blood mononuclear cells. CDR3 loop: CSVDRGVQETYTF. The sequenced CDR3 bases are TGCAGCGTTGATCGCGGGGTCCAAGAGACC.